A selection of T cell receptor beta chains follows, all from one sample in a study of Tregs in tolerant kidney transplant recipients. The protocol was immunoSEQ multiplex PCR, while the TCRdb copy is restricted to in-frame clones and leaves out a portion. The profile shows some 110,000 clones, roughly 92% of them singletons. Sequencing used CD4+ T cells from blood. These receptors were obtained from a human donor in good health. Both conserved end residues are part of each CDR3.

v_gene,j_gene,len,CDR3aa
TRBV5-1,TRBJ1-1,16,CASSLAPGQGGTEAFF
TRBV15,TRBJ1-2,11,CANGLNYGYTF
TRBV15,TRBJ2-1,17,CATSRPGLAGAYNEQFF
TRBV9,TRBJ1-3,16,CASSETLTGTGNTIYF
TRBV6-6,TRBJ1-2,14,CASSLGQHSRGYTF
TRBV5-1,TRBJ2-7,13,CASSDAGGGEQYF
TRBV5-8,TRBJ1-4,16,CASSFGQGIGNEKLFF
TRBV18,TRBJ2-4,21,CASSVWVKDRISSLAKNIQYF
TRBV7-9,TRBJ1-5,15,CASSLAAGGNQPQHF
TRBV5-1,TRBJ2-1,16,CASSLVVGGSYNEQFF
TRBV30,TRBJ2-3,18,CAWSSIKGLAGPRDTQYF
TRBV5-4,TRBJ2-3,16,CASSFGGGGSTDTQYF
TRBV2,TRBJ2-7,16,CASRARGALNLYEQYF
TRBV6-5,TRBJ1-2,14,CASSYSRGNYGYTF
TRBV19,TRBJ1-1,19,CASSSIPPGHLTGNTEAFF
TRBV4-1,TRBJ1-2,19,CASSQGVGGQLPSNYGYTF
TRBV27,TRBJ1-6,16,CASSLSLGLDNSPLHF
TRBV11-2,TRBJ2-5,14,CASSVGGQGETQYF
TRBV9,TRBJ2-5,13,CASSVGVQETQYF
TRBV7-6,TRBJ2-7,15,CASSLLGTGGSEQYF
TRBV15,TRBJ2-7,14,CATSRDQLIYEQYF
TRBV2,TRBJ2-3,12,CASGQTTDTQYF
TRBV7-2,TRBJ2-3,14,CASSPGQSTDTQYF
TRBV9,TRBJ2-7,15,CASSAGQGTSGEQYF
TRBV15,TRBJ2-7,15,CATSRHQGPSYEQYF
TRBV5-1,TRBJ2-1,18,CASSLALTSGRSYNEQFF
TRBV4-1,TRBJ2-7,19,CASSPEGWTTLLAGPEQYF